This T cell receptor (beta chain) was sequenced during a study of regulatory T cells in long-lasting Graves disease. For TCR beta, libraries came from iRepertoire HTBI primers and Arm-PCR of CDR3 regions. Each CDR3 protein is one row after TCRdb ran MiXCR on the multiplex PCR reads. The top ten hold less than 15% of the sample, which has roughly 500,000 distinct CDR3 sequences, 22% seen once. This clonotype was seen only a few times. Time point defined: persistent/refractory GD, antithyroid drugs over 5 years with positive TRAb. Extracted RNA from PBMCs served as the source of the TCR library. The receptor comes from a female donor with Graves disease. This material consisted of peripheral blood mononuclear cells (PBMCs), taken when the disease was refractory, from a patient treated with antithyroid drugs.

The CDR3 here is CASSLSDSSGNTIYF. The CDR3, as DNA: TGTGCCAGTAGTCTTTCGGACAGCTCTGGAAACACCATATATTTT. The V gene is TRBV19, the J gene TRBJ1-3, with D perhaps TRBD1 (6 bases). V lost 5 bases to trimming and J lost 0 bases, with 11 bases between them. Germline V lookup: CDR1 LNHDA, CDR2 SQIVND (reference sequence). The CDR3 runs to 15 residues.